Shown below are 3 T cell receptor beta chains from a single sample sequenced in a study of blood T cell repertoires in COVID-19. The protocol was immunoSEQ multiplex PCR, while the TCRdb copy is restricted to in-frame clones and leaves out a portion. This table holds over 150,000 clones, roughly 79% found once. Specimen: peripheral blood. The receptor source for this set is a human donor with acute or convalescent COVID-19. The donor label of this sample is uncertain.

This clone occurred once. The V call is TRBV11-3, the J call TRBJ2-1; TRBD2 is a possible D gene (6 bases). This CDR3 has 14 amino acids. Germline V gives CDR1 SGHNT, CDR2 YENEEA. Trimming took 1 base from V and 10 from J, leaving 14 bases between them. CDR3 nucleotides: TGTGCCAGCAGCTTAGTGACGGGAGACGGCGAGCAGTTCTTC. Translated, it gives CASSLVTGDGEQFF.

The chain employs TRBV5-1 and TRBJ1-6; 8 bases map to TRBD1. Germline V lookup: CDR1 SGHRS, CDR2 YFSETQ. The CDR3 consists of 15 residues. V dropped 0 bases and J dropped 10; count of bases not matched to a gene: 6. CDR3 in amino acids: CASSLVGQGRSPLHF. Here the CDR3 DNA reads TGCGCCAGCAGCTTGGTTGGACAGGGAAGGTCACCCCTCCACTTT.

This clone was seen a few times. The chain has TRBV19 and TRBJ2-2, with 11 bases matching TRBD1. CDR3 length equals 16 residues. With V trimmed by 5 bases and J by 4 bases, 6 bases remained unmatched. From germline, CDR1 is LNHDA and CDR2 SQIVND (reference sequence). In DNA, the CDR3 is TGTGCCAGTAGTCTCAGGGGGACAGGGGGCACCGGGGAGCTGTTTTTT. It is translated as CASSLRGTGGTGELFF.